Presented here are 10 T cell receptor beta chains from one specimen sequenced in a study of TIL therapy for anti-PD-1-resistant metastatic lung cancer. Noted time point: pre-treatment sample, taken before nivolumab and TIL therapy. Sequencing used immunoSEQ v3. Some clones are missing from TCRdb's copy, which holds only in-frame ones; the method was immunoSEQ multiplex PCR. The table lists tens of thousands of clones, about two thirds of them singletons. The sequences come from blood, collected at baseline. These receptor sequences come from a person between 25 and 79 years old with non-small cell lung cancer.

V is TRBV29-1 and J is TRBJ2-7; tentatively, D is TRBD1 or TRBD2 (5 bases each). This CDR3 comprises 14 residues. V shed 4 bases and J shed 6 bases, with 19 bases lying between them. Germline assignment: CDR1 SQVTM and CDR2 ANQGSEA. The CDR3 DNA reads as TGCAGCGTTGCTTTGACCGGGAAGAGGGGCGAGCAGTACTTC. This codes for CSVALTGKRGEQYF.

The CDR3 nucleotides read TGCAGCGTTATAGGACTAGCGGCCACAGATACGCAGTATTTT. This translates into CSVIGLAATDTQYF. The chain couples TRBV29-1 to TRBJ2-3, with 10 positions matching TRBD2. The germline V gene has CDR1 SQVTM and CDR2 ANQGSEA. With 5 bases clipped from V and 2 bases from J, the junction kept 4 bases outside the gene matches. This CDR3 has 14 amino acids.

The chain joins TRBV5-1 to TRBJ2-1; the D gene could be TRBD1 or TRBD2 (6 bases each). The length of the CDR3 is 16 residues. V lost 4 bases to trimming and J lost 3 bases, with 17 bases between them. The V gene's germline CDR1 is SGHRS and CDR2 YFSETQ. This CDR3 reads CASSPRGGTSYNEQFF. The CDR3 nucleotides read TGCGCCAGCAGCCCCCGGGGCGGGACAAGCTACAATGAGCAGTTCTTC. The full variable domain, completed using reference TRBV5-1 and TRBJ2-1, is KAGVTQTPRYLIKTRGQQVTLSCSPISGHRSVSWYQQTPGQGLQFLFEYFSETQRNKGNFPGRFSGRQFSNSRSEMNVSTLELGDSALYLCASSPRGGTSYNEQFFGPGTRLTVL.

This chain joins TRBV2 and TRBJ1-1, with D possibly TRBD1 on 6 matching bases. V dropped 1 base and J dropped 0 bases, with 9 bases sitting between them. The germline CDR1 and CDR2 sequences are SNHLY and FYNNEI. This CDR3 contains 15 residues. The CDR3 loop is CASSEGAGVNTEAFF. DNA for the CDR3: TGTGCCAGCAGTGAAGGGGCAGGGGTGAACACTGAAGCTTTCTTT.

This clone was counted a single time. The CDR3 here is CATSRSGTGELFF. Written as DNA, the CDR3 is TGTGCCACCAGCAGAAGCGGAACCGGGGAGCTGTTTTTT. V gene TRBV15 combines with J gene TRBJ2-2; possibly TRBD2 for D (5 bases). V shed 2 bases and J shed 5 bases, with 6 bases lying between them. The CDR3 is 13 amino acids. Per the germline V gene, CDR1 is LNHNV and CDR2 is YYDKDF (reference sequence).

V usage is TRBV7-6 and J usage is TRBJ2-1, with a weak D call TRBD1 (7 bases). CDR1 SGHVS and CDR2 FNYEAQ come from the germline V gene. Trimming pared 5 bases from V and 9 bases from J, leaving 14 bases between. This CDR3 has 13 residues. The CDR3 spells CASSGGTEGEQFF. Here the CDR3 DNA reads TGTGCCAGCAGCGGGGGGACAGAGGGTGAGCAGTTCTTC.

There are a few counts of this clone. The genes are TRBV4-1 and TRBJ1-1; no clear D gene. V was pared by 1 base and J by 0 bases, with 18 bases between. Per the germline V gene, CDR1 is MGHRA and CDR2 is YSYEKL. CDR3 length: 18 residues. DNA of the CDR3: TGCGCCAGCAGCCAAGGTTGGATTTGGGGTTCCATGAACACTGAAGCTTTCTTT. Encoded protein: CASSQGWIWGSMNTEAFF.

The chain joins TRBV6-5 to TRBJ2-7, with D possibly matching TRBD2 (5 bases). Trimming stripped 0 bases from V and 6 bases from J, with 15 bases between. CDR1 is MNHEY and CDR2 is SVGAGI in the germline V gene. The CDR3 contains 15 residues. CDR3 sequence (DNA): TGTGCCAGCAGTTACTCGACTGGTTTGCGGGCCGAGCAGTACTTC. Protein: CASSYSTGLRAEQYF.

This chain uses TRBV7-3 with TRBJ1-1; tentatively, D is TRBD1 (6 bases). V was shortened by 5 bases and J by 3 bases, with 10 bases between the two germline ends. Per germline, CDR1 SGHTA and CDR2 FQGTGA. The CDR3 runs to 13 residues. The CDR3 DNA reads TGTGCCAGCAGCCAGGGGCGGGACACTGAAGCTTTCTTT. Protein product: CASSQGRDTEAFF.

This clone was recorded a few times. The rearrangement links TRBV10-3 to TRBJ1-1, with D maybe TRBD1 (5 bases). Looked up from germline, CDR1 is ENHRY and CDR2 is SYGVKD. V lost 6 bases and J lost 2, with 16 bases in between. This CDR3 comprises 15 residues. The CDR3 bases are TGTGCCATCAGAAGTATCCAGGGCCTTAACACTGAAGCTTTCTTT. Translating gives CAIRSIQGLNTEAFF.